This section outlines one T cell receptor beta chain sequence together with its context. A multiplex PCR was run with 60 Vbeta primers and 13 Jbeta primers. Sequencing was performed with immunoSEQ multiplex PCR; in TCRdb, only in-frame clones are kept and a portion is missing. The sample totals around 120,000 clones. The sample is drawn from a study of cytomegalovirus exposure and HLA in healthy donors. The sequenced sample consisted of PBMCs. The clonotype comes from a man aged 18 to 29 in good health and CMV-seronegative.

Written as DNA, the CDR3 is TGTGCCAGTAGTAAACCGGGACAGGGGCGGACCGGGGAGCTGTTTTTT. Encoded protein: CASSKPGQGRTGELFF. V is TRBV19 and J is TRBJ2-2, with 10 bases fitting TRBD1. The CDR3 is 16 amino acids. CDR1 and CDR2 from the germline V gene are LNHDA and SQIVND (reference sequence). J was trimmed by 5 bases and V by 4 bases; bases with no gene match: 7.